This TCR beta chain originates from a study of shared clonotypes between healthy human individuals. This clone was seen a single time. Between the trimmed V and J ends, which lost 4 bases and 4 bases, there was a span of 17 bases. Germline CDR1 reads SGDLS; CDR2 reads YYNGEE. The CDR3 consists of 15 residues. Sequencing used immunoSEQ multiplex PCR; TCRdb keeps in-frame clones, though not all of them. The sample contains over a million clones, about 75% of which appear only once. Everyone who donated was a Caucasian adult who lived in Nashville, Tennessee. The sequence was collected from a man aged 18 to 30 in good health. Specimen: memory CD4+ T cells sorted from blood. Noted subset: CD45RA-negative fraction. The chain joins TRBV9 to TRBJ1-2; tentative D call: TRBD1 (5 bases). CDR3 nucleotide sequence: TGTGCCAGCAGCACAGCCGGGGACCCTGGCTATGGCTACACCTTC. This translates into CASSTAGDPGYGYTF.